This T cell receptor beta chain was captured by sequencing in a study of identical twins. Study conclusions and caveats: With beta out-of-frame sequences, excess sharing by twins was weaker. Analyses of zero insertions could, in part, be confounded by invariant MAIT and iNKT cells.

The authors used template switching to add a universal primer site and gave cDNA unique molecular identifiers. TCRdb redid the calling of the 5' RACE reads with MiXCR, one entry per CDR3 protein. The table has around 480,000 distinct CDR3 sequences, 14% seen once. Per the germline V gene, CDR1 is SGHNT and CDR2 is YENEEA. The CDR3 loop spans 16 amino acids. Trimming took 6 bases from V and 1 from J; bases not matched to a gene: 9. Note on this clonotype: Its antigen is unidentified.

In addition, the sample was reused for a study of yellow fever vaccine responses in identical twins. That study adds: Twins reportedly showed a vaccine T cell response that seemed partly convergent and partly personalized.

The V call is TRBV11-3, the J call TRBJ2-1; 7 bases align to TRBD2. The receptor was isolated from a woman aged 18-30 years in good health. Sequencing was carried out using CD4+ T cells sorted from blood. This CDR3 reads CASRPIAGLSYNEQFF. The DNA of the CDR3 is TGTGCCAGCAGACCCATAGCGGGCCTTTCCTACAATGAGCAGTTCTTC. Variable domain in full (rest from reference TRBV11-3 and TRBJ2-1): EAGVVQSPRYKIIEKKQPVAFWCNPISGHNTLYWYLQNLGQGPELLIRYENEEAVDDSQLPKDRFSAERLKGVDSTLKIQPAELGDSAVYLCASRPIAGLSYNEQFFGPGTRLTVL.